The 13 T cell receptor beta chains given below trace back to one sample, sequenced in a study of cytomegalovirus exposure and HLA in healthy donors. Amplification used 60 Vbeta primers and 13 Jbeta primers. This table comes from immunoSEQ multiplex PCR, and its TCRdb copy is limited to in-frame clones, with some not included. The table records approximately 150,000 clones, less than 85% of them present only once. Sequencing was done on a sample of PBMCs. The receptors derive from a man aged 45-65 years in good health and CMV-seropositive.

This clone was seen a handful of times. The V and J genes are TRBV5-1 and TRBJ2-7; 7 positions agree with TRBD1. V trimming: 3 bases; J trimming: 2 bases; junction bases outside the gene matches: 5. Germline loops: CDR1 SGHRS, CDR2 YFSETQ. This CDR3 spans 14 amino acids. Here the CDR3 reads CASSSGQPTYEQYF. CDR3 bases: TGCGCCAGCAGCTCGGGACAGCCGACCTACGAGCAGTACTTC.

The chain couples TRBV11-3 to TRBJ2-2, with a tentative D call TRBD2 (6 bases). This CDR3 is built from 13 residues. V lost 3 bases to trimming and J lost 8 bases, with 10 bases between them. CDR1 and CDR2 (germline): SGHNT, YENEEA. CDR3 bases: TGTGCCAGCAGCTTTTACCGGGGGGGGGAGCTGTTTTTT. It yields the protein CASSFYRGGELFF.

Worth noting for this clone: One end of the junction varies from germline; a read error may be responsible. The V call is TRBV6-6, the J call TRBJ2-2; D is perhaps TRBD2 (6 bases). The CDR3 is 14 residues long. Germline V gene sequence: CDR1 MNHNY, CDR2 SVGAGI (reference sequence). This CDR3 is CASSYTDNTGGLFF. The CDR3 DNA is TGTGCCAGCAGTTACACCGATAACACCGGGGGGCTGTTTTTT.

The rearrangement joins TRBV10-3 to TRBJ2-3, with TRBD2 identical over 7 bases. Per germline, CDR1 ENHRY and CDR2 SYGVKD. V shed 6 bases and J 3 bases; nucleotides not matched to a gene: 6. CDR3 length: 14 residues. CDR3 sequence: CAISLGLETDTQYF. The CDR3 nucleotides read TGTGCCATCAGCCTCGGACTAGAAACAGATACGCAGTATTTT.

The rearrangement links TRBV5-1 to TRBJ2-5; 10 positions match TRBD1. The CDR3 has 14 residues. After removal of 4 bases from V and 3 bases from J, the junction contained 3 bases not matched to a gene. CDR1 SGHRS and CDR2 YFSETQ come from the germline V gene. The CDR3 protein is CASSTGTGEETQYF. The CDR3 nucleotides read TGCGCCAGCAGCACCGGGACAGGGGAAGAGACCCAGTACTTC.

CDR3 region: CASSVDMGVGYTF. The CDR3 bases are TGTGCCAGCAGCGTGGACATGGGCGTAGGCTACACCTTC. The genes are TRBV6-1 and TRBJ1-2, with D maybe TRBD1 (5 bases). The germline V gene has CDR1 MNHNS and CDR2 SASEGT. The length of the CDR3 is 13 residues. The V and J ends lost 6 bases and 8 bases respectively, with 16 bases between them.

The rearrangement uses TRBV28 and TRBJ2-3, with TRBD2 identical over 8 bases. J lost 2 bases, V lost 6 bases, and 19 bases had no gene match. Germline assignment: CDR1 MDHEN and CDR2 SYDVKM. The CDR3 consists of 19 residues. The CDR3 reads CASRPPPEITSGFTDTQYF. DNA of the CDR3: TGTGCCAGCAGACCGCCCCCTGAAATAACTAGCGGTTTCACAGATACGCAGTATTTT.

The CDR3 protein is CASSPGLASYEQYF. For the CDR3, the DNA is TGTGCCAGCAGCCCGGGACTAGCGTCCTACGAGCAGTACTTC. The chain joins TRBV4-2 to TRBJ2-7, with TRBD2 identical over 10 bases. V was clipped by 4 bases and J by 1 base; unmatched bases: 1. Germline lookup yields CDR1 LGHNA and CDR2 YNFKEQ. The CDR3 consists of 14 residues.

The J gene is TRBJ1-2, the V gene TRBV5-4; 8 bases line up with TRBD1. The trim removed 5 bases at V and 2 bases at J, leaving 8 bases unmatched. This CDR3 spans 15 amino acids. Germline-derived CDR1 and CDR2 are SGHNT and YYREEE (reference sequence). The CDR3 region is CASSSRTGMNYGYTF. CDR3 sequence (DNA): TGTGCCAGCAGTTCGAGGACAGGGATGAACTATGGCTACACCTTC.

Comment on this clone: A read error may produce the germline difference seen at one junction end. The chain is built from TRBV7-7 and TRBJ2-3, with TRBD1 matching 7 bases. This CDR3 is built from 16 residues. Germline V lookup: CDR1 SSHAT, CDR2 FNYEAQ (reference sequence). Here the CDR3 DNA reads TGTGCTAGCAGCTCCTCGACAGGGCCCGGCACAGATACGCAGTATTTT. Translating gives CASSSSTGPGTDTQYF.

The chain has TRBV6-1 and TRBJ2-5, with 7 bases that match TRBD1. CDR3 size: 13 residues. After removal of 5 bases from V and 5 bases from J, the junction contained 5 bases not matched to a gene. CDR1 and CDR2 (germline): MNHNS, SASEGT. The CDR3 is CASSRDSPETQYF. The DNA for the CDR3 is TGTGCCAGCAGTCGGGACAGTCCGGAGACCCAGTACTTC.

V is TRBV5-1 and J is TRBJ2-7; 10 nucleotides match TRBD1. The ends lost 4 bases at V and 3 bases at J; junction bases unmatched: 7. The CDR3 covers 15 residues. Germline-derived CDR1 and CDR2 are SGHRS and YFSETQ. The CDR3 DNA is TGCGCCAGCAGCGGGGGACAGGGGCCTTACTACGAGCAGTACTTC. This gives the protein CASSGGQGPYYEQYF.

The rearrangement uses TRBV6-6 and TRBJ2-7; 10 bases line up with TRBD2. V lost 5 bases, J lost 12 bases, and 16 bases stayed unmatched. The V gene's germline CDR1 is MNHNY and CDR2 SVGAGI (reference sequence). The length of the CDR3 is 15 residues. The CDR3 loop reads CASSAEGAGGIWAYF. The DNA for the CDR3 is TGTGCCAGCAGTGCCGAGGGAGCGGGAGGGATATGGGCGTACTTC.